These 4 T cell receptor beta chains originate from one sample sequenced in a study of T cell responses to AZD1222 COVID-19 vaccine. The data were produced by immunoSEQ multiplex PCR, yet TCRdb's version contains in-frame clones alone and is incomplete. The sample records 130,000 or so clones, over 90% being singletons. The sample here was peripheral blood, taken on day 0 of AZD1222 vaccination. These receptors all stem from an adult in good health.

This rearrangement joins TRBV9 to TRBJ2-1; TRBD2 matches 7 bases. Germline V gene data show CDR1 as SGDLS and CDR2 as YYNGEE. The trim removed 0 bases at V and 5 bases at J, leaving 8 bases unmatched. This CDR3 contains 16 residues. CDR3 amino acids: CASSVGAGVVNNEQFF. DNA of the CDR3: TGTGCCAGCAGCGTAGGTGCGGGAGTCGTCAACAATGAGCAGTTCTTC.

This chain connects TRBV28 to TRBJ2-1; D remains ambiguous. The germline V and J ends were trimmed by 3 bases and 7 bases, with 13 bases remaining between them. This CDR3 is built from 14 residues. Germline-derived CDR1 and CDR2 are MDHEN and SYDVKM. The CDR3 DNA reads TGTGCCAGCAGTTTCCCGCCCCAAACGAATGAGCAGTTCTTC. The encoded protein is CASSFPPQTNEQFF.

The chain is built from TRBV28 and TRBJ2-4, with TRBD2 as a possible D gene (6 bases). Trimming pared 6 bases from V and 3 bases from J, leaving 15 bases between. Germline loops: CDR1 MDHEN, CDR2 SYDVKM. The length of the CDR3 is 15 residues. In DNA form, the CDR3 reads TGTGCCAGCAGCGTGGAGGGGACCTTCAAAAACATTCAGTACTTC. Its translation is CASSVEGTFKNIQYF.

This rearrangement joins TRBV27 to TRBJ2-7; possibly TRBD2 for D (5 bases). This CDR3 region has 13 residues. Germline V gene sequence: CDR1 MNHEY, CDR2 SMNVEV (reference sequence). The V end lost 3 bases, the J end lost 2 bases, and 8 bases lay between the germline ends. CDR3 in DNA: TGTGCCAGCAGTTTTGCGGGCCCCTACGAGCAGTACTTC. Its protein product is CASSFAGPYEQYF.